Following are 10 T cell receptor beta chains from one sample sequenced in a study of molecular identifiers for immune sequencing clone quantification. TCRdb processed the PCR reads anew with MiXCR; each CDR3 protein has one entry. Of 300,000 to 400,000 distinct CDR3 sequences in the sample, about a quarter were seen once. The sample taken for sequencing was naive CD8+ T cells from blood, with Jurkat cell RNA spiked in. Subset denoted: FACS-sorted CD8+CD4-CCR7+CD45RA+ naive T cells. The receptor source for this set is a human donor in good health. Some libraries in this study had Jurkat cell RNA spiked in.

The chain carries TRBV9 and TRBJ2-3; D is possibly TRBD1 or TRBD2 (5 bases each). V was trimmed by 4 bases and J by 3 bases, leaving 15 bases between them. The germline V gene has CDR1 SGDLS and CDR2 YYNGEE. CDR3 size: 15 residues. This CDR3 is CASSSSGRQTDTQYF. The CDR3 DNA sequence: TGTGCCAGCAGCTCCTCGGGACGCCAAACAGATACGCAGTATTTT.

Regarding this clonotype: The CDR3 ends on some other residue instead of the conserved phenylalanine or tryptophan, so this is likely a read error. For the CDR3, the DNA is TGTGCCAGCAGCGTAGAAGTATCAGGGGCCGGGGGAGCTTTCTCT. This encodes CASSVEVSGAGGAFS. This chain joins TRBV9 and TRBJ1-1; possibly TRBD1 for D (6 bases). This CDR3 comprises 15 residues. V dropped 0 bases and J dropped 10 bases, with 19 bases sitting between them. From germline, CDR1 is SGDLS and CDR2 YYNGEE.

Worth noting for this clonotype: One junction end does not reproduce the germline sequence, and a read error may be involved. The V and J genes are TRBV19 and TRBJ1-1; D uncertain. The CDR3 is 12 residues long. Per germline, CDR1 LNHDA and CDR2 SQIVND (reference sequence). The DNA for the CDR3 is TGTGCCAGTAGTCCTGGCTACACTGACGCTTTCTTT. Amino acid sequence: CASSPGYTDAFF.

Remarks on this clonotype: The junction departs from germline at one end; a sequencing error may be responsible. The chain combines TRBV6-5 with TRBJ1-6; D gene ambiguous. Germline CDR1 is MNHEY and CDR2 is SVGAGI. This CDR3 is built from 16 residues. DNA of the CDR3: TGTGGCAGCAGTCAGCGGATCGGGATGGGTTATTCACCCCTCCACTTT. This gives the protein CGSSQRIGMGYSPLHF.

This clonotype showed up just a few times. The chain couples TRBV9 to TRBJ1-1, with D uncertain. Germline CDR1 is SGDLS and CDR2 is YYNGEE. Trimming took 0 bases from V and 0 from J, leaving 6 bases between them. The CDR3 consists of 14 residues. The chain's CDR3 is CASSVDYMNTEAFF. In DNA form, the CDR3 reads TGTGCCAGCAGCGTAGACTACATGAACACTGAAGCTTTCTTT.

As to this clonotype: This may be a read error, as it is one base from a much larger clone. This chain uses TRBV28 with TRBJ2-7; 8 bases agree with TRBD2. CDR3 length equals 15 residues. CDR1 and CDR2 (germline): MDHEN, SYDVKM. CDR3 region: CASSSGLAVMYEQHF. The CDR3 DNA is TGTGCCAGCAGTTCAGGACTAGCCGTTATGTACGAGCAGCACTTC.

A remark on this clonotype: A much larger clonotype is one base distant, so this may be a read error. This rearrangement joins TRBV25-1 to TRBJ2-7, with TRBD1 matching over 8 bases. The CDR3 has 13 residues. Germline CDR1 and CDR2: MGHDK and SYGVNS. V lost 4 bases and J lost 3; bases outside the gene matches: 2. The CDR3: CASSAGQVYEQYF. As DNA, the CDR3 is TGTGCCAGCAGTGCGGGACAGGTCTACGAGCAGTACTTC.

Notes on this clonotype: Germline is not matched at one junction end, which may reflect a read error. In nucleotides, the CDR3 is TGCAGCGTGGTAGCGGATCCCTACGAGCGGTACTTC. Its protein is CSVVADPYERYF. The chain combines TRBV29-1 with TRBJ2-7; D perhaps matches TRBD2 (6 bases). This CDR3 contains 12 residues. Per the germline V gene, CDR1 is SQVTM and CDR2 is ANQGSEA.

This clonotype has more than one count but fewer than ten. This chain uses TRBV2 with TRBJ2-7; D uncertain. The germline V gene has CDR1 SNHLY and CDR2 FYNNEI. The ends were cut back, 3 bases at V and 3 bases at J, with 12 bases in the middle. The CDR3 sequence is 14 residues long. In nucleotides, the CDR3 is TGTGCCAGCAGTGAGAATGCCGGCGACTACGAGCAGTACTTC. Its translation: CASSENAGDYEQYF.

This clonotype was counted many times. V usage is TRBV4-3 and J usage is TRBJ2-7, with D maybe TRBD1 (6 bases). The ends were cut back, 1 base at V and 4 bases at J, with 17 bases in the middle. This CDR3 region has 16 residues. The V gene's germline CDR1 is LGHNA and CDR2 YSLEER. The CDR3 spells CASSQGTGSTTYEQYF. As DNA, the CDR3 is TGCGCCAGCAGCCAAGGCACAGGGTCTACGACGTACGAGCAGTACTTC.